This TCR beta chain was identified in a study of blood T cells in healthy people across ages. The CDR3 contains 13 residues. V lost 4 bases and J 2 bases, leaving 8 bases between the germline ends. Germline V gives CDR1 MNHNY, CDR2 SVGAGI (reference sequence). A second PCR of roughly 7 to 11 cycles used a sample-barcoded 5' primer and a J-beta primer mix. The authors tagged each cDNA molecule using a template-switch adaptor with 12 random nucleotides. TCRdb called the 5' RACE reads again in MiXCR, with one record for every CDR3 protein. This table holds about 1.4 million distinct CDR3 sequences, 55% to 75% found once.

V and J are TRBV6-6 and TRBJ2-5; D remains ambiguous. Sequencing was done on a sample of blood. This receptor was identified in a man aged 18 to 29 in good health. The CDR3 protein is CASSLGWQETQYF. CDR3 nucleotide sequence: TGTGCCAGCAGTTTAGGCTGGCAAGAGACCCAGTACTTC.